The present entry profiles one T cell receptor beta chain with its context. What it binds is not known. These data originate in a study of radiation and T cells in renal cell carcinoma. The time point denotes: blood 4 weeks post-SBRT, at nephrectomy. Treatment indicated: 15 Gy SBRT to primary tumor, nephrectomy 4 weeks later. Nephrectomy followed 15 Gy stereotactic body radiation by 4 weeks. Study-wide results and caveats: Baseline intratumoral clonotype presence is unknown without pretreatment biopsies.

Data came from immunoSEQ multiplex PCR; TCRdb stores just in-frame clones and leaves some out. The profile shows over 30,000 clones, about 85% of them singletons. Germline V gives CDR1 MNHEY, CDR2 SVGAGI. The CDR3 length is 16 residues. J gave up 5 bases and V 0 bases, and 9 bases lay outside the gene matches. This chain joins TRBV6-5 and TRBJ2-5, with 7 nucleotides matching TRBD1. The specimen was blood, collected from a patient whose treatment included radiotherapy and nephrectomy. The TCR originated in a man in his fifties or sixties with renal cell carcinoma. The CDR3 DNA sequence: TGTGCCAGCAGTTACTCAATAGGCAGGGGGACGGAGACCCAGTACTTC. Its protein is CASSYSIGRGTETQYF.